One and the same sample provided the 13 T cell receptor beta chains below, sequenced in a study of blood T cell repertoires in COVID-19. Data came from immunoSEQ multiplex PCR; TCRdb stores just in-frame clones and leaves some out. The top ten hold 2% to 2.5% of the sample, which has approximately 40,000 clones, roughly 84% seen once. The sequenced sample was peripheral blood. All receptors come from a human donor in a cohort sampled during active COVID-19.

This chain joins TRBV9 and TRBJ1-2; perhaps TRBD1 as D (5 bases). In germline, CDR1 is SGDLS, CDR2 YYNGEE. The CDR3 is 13 amino acids. Trimming removed 4 bases at V and 8 bases at J, with 15 bases between. The CDR3 bases are TGTGCCAGCAGCCCCCGGGGGGTCGAGGGCTACACCTTC. Its translation is CASSPRGVEGYTF.

The V call is TRBV5-1, the J call TRBJ1-1; TRBD1 aligns across 9 bases. The V gene end was trimmed by 4 bases and the J gene end by 4 bases; junction bases not matched to a gene: 8. The CDR3 loop spans 15 amino acids. Per germline, CDR1 SGHRS and CDR2 YFSETQ. In DNA, the CDR3 is TGCGCCAGCAGCACGGACGGGACAGGGTTCACTGAAGCTTTCTTT. It is translated as CASSTDGTGFTEAFF.

The chain carries TRBV5-1 and TRBJ1-1, with 7 bases identical to TRBD1. The CDR3 totals 15 residues. Germline CDR1 and CDR2: SGHRS and YFSETQ. Losses at the gene ends were 5 bases for V and 3 bases for J; bases not matched to a gene: 10. The CDR3 sequence: CASRYDGQEDTEAFF. The CDR3 nucleotides are TGCGCCAGCAGGTACGATGGACAGGAGGACACTGAAGCTTTCTTT.

V gene TRBV7-9 combines with J gene TRBJ2-2; D is perhaps TRBD1 (7 bases). V was cut by 10 bases and J by 3 bases, with 21 bases left in between. Looked up from germline, CDR1 is SEHNR and CDR2 is FQNEAQ (reference sequence). The CDR3 loop spans 16 amino acids. The CDR3 DNA reads as TGTGCCACAACTCGGGAGCGACAGGGAGACACCGGGGAGCTGTTTTTT. This encodes CATTRERQGDTGELFF.

The chain joins TRBV4-1 to TRBJ1-2, with TRBD1 matching over 8 bases. Germline loops: CDR1 MGHRA, CDR2 YSYEKL. V gave up 3 bases and J gave up 3 bases; unmatched junction bases: 0. CDR3 size: 13 residues. The CDR3 protein is CASSQGQDYGYTF. Written as DNA, the CDR3 is TGCGCCAGCAGCCAGGGACAGGACTATGGCTACACCTTC.

This chain joins TRBV27 and TRBJ1-1; D perhaps matches TRBD1 (5 bases). CDR3 length equals 12 residues. CDR1 MNHEY and CDR2 SMNVEV come from the germline V gene (reference sequence). The germline V and J ends were trimmed by 6 bases and 3 bases, with 8 bases remaining between them. The CDR3 region has the DNA TGTGCCAGCAGCGGGGGGGACACTGAAGCTTTCTTT. Translation gives CASSGGDTEAFF.

CDR3 sequence reads: CSVALSDRDQPQHF. In DNA form, the CDR3 reads TGCAGCGTCGCGTTGAGTGACAGGGACCAGCCCCAGCATTTT. V is TRBV29-1 and J is TRBJ1-5; 7 bases match TRBD1. V gave up 6 bases and J gave up 7 bases; unmatched junction bases: 12. Germline CDR1 and CDR2: SQVTM and ANQGSEA. The CDR3 has 14 amino acids.

To note about this clone: The germline gene is not matched at one end of the junction; a read error may be the cause. The rearrangement joins TRBV7-9 to TRBJ2-5; 10 positions match TRBD1. CDR1 is SEHNR and CDR2 is FQNEAQ in the germline V gene (reference sequence). The CDR3 has 17 residues. Written as DNA, the CDR3 is TGTGCCAGCACCTTAGGGCTCGGACAGGGGGTTTCGGAGACCCAGTACTTC. Protein product: CASTLGLGQGVSETQYF. The whole variable domain, remainder taken from reference TRBV7-9 and TRBJ2-5, is DTGVSQNPRHKITKRGQNVTFRCDPISEHNRLYWYRQTLGQGPEFLTYFQNEAQLEKSRLLSDRFSAERPKGSFSTLEIQRTEQGDSAMYLCASTLGLGQGVSETQYFGPGTRLLVL.

The rearrangement links TRBV18 to TRBJ1-5; a possible D gene is TRBD1 (6 bases). Per germline, CDR1 KGHSH and CDR2 LQKENI. Trimming removed 4 bases at V and 2 bases at J, with 15 bases between. The CDR3 loop spans 16 amino acids. The CDR3 loop reads CASSLTQGGGNQPQHF. CDR3 DNA sequence: TGTGCCAGCTCACTAACACAGGGAGGGGGCAATCAGCCCCAGCATTTT.

CDR3 nucleotides: TGCGCCAGCAGCACAAGGTTGTGGGGGGGTGCCAATGAAAAACTGTTTTTT. It specifies CASSTRLWGGANEKLFF. The chain links TRBV4-1 to TRBJ1-4, with D maybe TRBD1 (5 bases). V was cut by 5 bases and J by 5 bases, with 21 bases left in between. The CDR3 consists of 17 residues. In germline, CDR1 is MGHRA, CDR2 YSYEKL.

V and J are TRBV4-2 and TRBJ2-3; 10 bases are shared with TRBD2. With V trimmed by 1 base and J by 1 base, 8 bases remained unmatched. The CDR3 covers 18 residues. CDR1 and CDR2 (germline): LGHNA, YNFKEQ. The CDR3 region is CASSQAILAGGGTDTQYF. The CDR3 nucleotides read TGTGCCAGCAGCCAAGCGATCTTAGCGGGGGGTGGCACAGATACGCAGTATTTT.

This chain uses TRBV10-3 with TRBJ2-2, with D perhaps TRBD1 (5 bases). There are 15 residues in the CDR3. Trimming left V 3 bases short and J 3 bases short, with 11 bases between. Germline V gene lookup returns CDR1 ENHRY and CDR2 SYGVKD. Here the CDR3 reads CAISDRVLDTGELFF. In nucleotides, the CDR3 is TGTGCCATCAGTGACAGGGTCTTGGACACCGGGGAGCTGTTTTTT.

The chain combines TRBV7-3 with TRBJ2-1; D might be TRBD2 (5 bases). Deletions cut 3 bases from V and 5 bases from J, with 8 bases between. The CDR3 has 13 residues. The germline CDR1 and CDR2 sequences are SGHTA and FQGTGA. DNA of the CDR3: TGTGCCAGCAGCTTCCTAGCAAACAATGAGCAGTTCTTC. Its protein is CASSFLANNEQFF.